A single TCR beta chain is shown here with its context. Its antigen is not yet known. No quality values exist for individual bases; no much larger clone is one base distant. V is clipped by 3 bases and J by 7 bases, and the sequence between their germline boundaries is 19 bases long. Counted from cysteine to phenylalanine, this CDR3 has 14 amino acids. The sequence is cut down to CDR3 DNA, 42 bases in frame from base 1. CDR1 is given as DFQATT and CDR2 as SNEGSKA, both from the germline V gene (reference sequence). The library was generated by PCR. DNA from cultured CD4+ T cells was subjected to TCR sequencing with the Oncomine TCR Beta short-read assay at the Johns Hopkins FTIC core. The QIAamp micro DNA kit was used to extract genomic DNA from the cultured CD4+ T cells. The Oncomine TCR Beta libraries from cultured CD4+ T cells were pooled using unique dual indexes and then sequenced on an Illumina iSeq 100. The paper's data handling went like this. Non-productive sequences were removed, and CDR3s not starting with C, not ending with F or W, or shorter than 7 amino acids were discarded. Antigen-specific clonotypes were identified with the MANAFEST web application by comparing peptide-stimulated wells with reference and other culture wells. For a clone to be called positive, the clone needed an FDR below 0.05, an odds ratio above 5, and a productive frequency above 0.1% in at least two of three replicate wells. Cross-reactive clonotypes were defined as significantly expanded in both SARS-CoV-2 spike wells and at least one common cold coronavirus spike condition. Levenshtein distances (stringdist) and unrooted phylogenetic trees (ape) in R version 3.6.1 were used to assess CDR3 homology. TCRdb itself trimmed the public reads at Q25 with fastp, ran MiXCR and retained productive beta chains. Rows matching on CDR3 protein sequence are summarized as one entry with the most common DNA and genes. These V and J calls derive from TCRdb rather than the authors' analysis. This sample holds fewer than 14,000 distinct CDR3 sequences; around 77% were observed only once. About 18% of the sample is in the top ten clones.

The sample comes from a study of vaccination and CD4 T cells after COVID-19 (dated by TCRdb to the early 2020s). About the study as a whole: Convalescent patients had a positive SARS-CoV-2 result on nasal swab PCR, and of these patients, nine had mild disease and one had severe disease. Six males and four females were included in the convalescent cohort, with two Hispanic individuals, seven Caucasians, two Asians and one multiracial person represented. Participants received two doses of either the Pfizer-BioNTech BNT162b2 vaccine (n=8) or the Moderna mRNA-1273 vaccine (n=2). Post-COVID blood samples were collected from convalescent patients a median of approximately 100 days after diagnosis, with a range of roughly 30 to 161 days. Post-vaccine blood samples were obtained a median of about 72 days after the second vaccine dose, with a range of about 12 to 241 days. The cultures were stimulated with overlapping spike peptide pools from SARS-CoV-2 and from the common cold coronaviruses HCoV-NL63, HCoV-OC43 and HCoV-229E. Control cultures used a CEFX viral epitope pool as positive control, an HIV-1 Nef peptide pool as negative control, or no peptide. In under twelve COVID-19 convalescent patients and a handful of infection-naive healthy vaccine recipients, researchers compared the spike-specific CD4+ TCR repertoire from before mRNA vaccination with the repertoire from after. Findings and caveats that apply to the study as a whole: The median number of SARS-CoV-2-reactive clonotypes rose from around 22 after infection to approximately 41 after vaccination, but the change was not significant. Among convalescent patients, a median about 90% of the SARS-CoV-2-reactive clones seen after vaccination appeared only after vaccination, which suggests priming specific to the vaccine. Of the vaccine-specific clones found in convalescent patients, nearly all (304 of 307) were mono-reactive for SARS-CoV-2 spike instead of being cross-reactive with common cold coronaviruses. Relatively few convalescent patients were included in the study, and early timepoints after natural infection were not analyzed.

Per the publication, the treatment or condition label means: approximately 11-day PBMC culture with coronavirus spike peptide pools or control peptides (ViraFEST assay). The ViraFEST assay, used in the study, expanded antigen-specific T cells with peptide pools and then identified the expanded clonotypes through TCR sequencing. The convalescent patients' positive SARS-CoV-2 PCR tests fell between March and December 2020, which was before the Alpha, Beta and Delta variants emerged in the United States. Each well held 2 million to 2.5 million PBMCs cultured with 9 to 10 ug/ml peptide pools in IMDM containing around 4.5% human AB serum and 9.5 to 10 IU/ml IL-2. Half of the culture medium was replaced with fresh IL-2-containing medium on days 3 and 7. After 10 days of culture, CD4+ T cells were isolated by negative selection using the EasySep CD4+ T cell isolation kit. Ficoll-Paque Plus gradient centrifugation was used to isolate PBMCs from whole blood, and the isolated PBMCs were then either used fresh or cryopreserved at -140C. Triplicate wells were generally used for each culture condition.

Material for sequencing was CD4+ T cells from blood, cultured in vitro. This receptor chain uses TRBV20-1 and TRBJ2-7, with a weak D call of TRBD2 (5 bases match). This TCR came from a human donor who had recovered from COVID-19. The nucleotide sequence is given as TGCAGTGCTAGGGACTTCACCGAGGTGGGAGAGCAGTACTTC. It translates as CSARDFTEVGEQYF.